This T cell receptor beta chain was documented in a study of a mutant IDH1 vaccine in newly diagnosed glioma. About the study: The earlier regimen, radiotherapy, temozolomide, or both, was most often both. The study's findings and limits: Across multiple MHC alleles, approximately 93% of patients had vaccine-induced responses. Apparently, pseudoprogression bore no relation to changes among the top peripheral T cell clonotypes.

Data came from immunoSEQ multiplex PCR; TCRdb stores just in-frame clones and leaves some out. The sample consists of some 46,000 clones, almost 95% of them appearing once. Time point here: week 35, safety follow-up. Doses comprised 300 ug of mutant IDH1 20-mer peptide each, plus topical imiquimod. A note on this clone: Its antigen remains unknown. Mismatch with germline at one junction end may stem from a read error.

Germline assignment: CDR1 SGHTA and CDR2 FQGNSA. The CDR3 spans 17 residues. The source material was PBMCs, sampled from a glioma patient whose treatment included an IDH1 peptide vaccine. This sequence joins TRBV7-2 and TRBJ1-2, with 9 bases identical to TRBD1. This clonotype was sampled from a man over 45 with glioma. CDR3 in DNA: TGTGCCAGCAGCCTAGCCGGGACAGGGTTTGGGGGCTATGGCTACACCTTC. It translates to CASSLAGTGFGGYGYTF.